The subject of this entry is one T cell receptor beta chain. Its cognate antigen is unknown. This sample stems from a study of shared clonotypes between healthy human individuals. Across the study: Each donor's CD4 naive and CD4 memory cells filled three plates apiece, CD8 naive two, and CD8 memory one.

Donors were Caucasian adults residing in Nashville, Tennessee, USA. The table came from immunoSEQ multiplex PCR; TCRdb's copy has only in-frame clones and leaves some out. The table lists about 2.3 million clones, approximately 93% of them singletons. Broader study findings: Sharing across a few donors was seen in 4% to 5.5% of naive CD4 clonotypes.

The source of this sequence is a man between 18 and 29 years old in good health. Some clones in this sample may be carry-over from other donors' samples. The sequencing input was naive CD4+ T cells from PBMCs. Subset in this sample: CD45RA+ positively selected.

CDR3 nucleotides: TGTGCCAGTAGTATACGTCAATTCGAGACCCAGTACTTC. This encodes CASSIRQFETQYF. V is TRBV19 and J is TRBJ2-5; unclear D gene. V was shortened by 2 bases and J by 5 bases, with 9 bases between the two germline ends. This CDR3 has 13 amino acids. Per the germline V gene, CDR1 is LNHDA and CDR2 is SQIVND (reference sequence).